Below are 22 T cell receptor beta chains sequenced from a single sample in a study of OX40 agonist ivuxolimab in advanced cancers. Sequencing was performed with immunoSEQ multiplex PCR; in TCRdb, only in-frame clones are kept and a portion is missing. The data show approximately 24,000 clones, about four fifths seen once. The source was CD4+ or CD8+ T cells sorted from blood, collected in a trial of the OX40 agonist ivuxolimab. The receptors come from an adult with an advanced solid tumor such as melanoma, head and neck, liver or kidney cancer.

The V and J genes are TRBV28 and TRBJ1-5; D unclear. CDR3 length: 14 residues. Trimming removed 2 bases from V and 7 bases from J, with 12 bases in between. Germline CDR1 is MDHEN and CDR2 is SYDVKM. Here the CDR3 DNA reads TGTGCCAGCAGTTTAGCGGTCGGTTTCCAGCCCCAGCATTTT. Its translation is CASSLAVGFQPQHF.

The chain links TRBV28 to TRBJ2-3, with D perhaps given as TRBD1 or TRBD2 (5 bases each). The germline CDR1 and CDR2 sequences are MDHEN and SYDVKM. The CDR3 length is 14 residues. V lost 7 bases and J 2 bases, leaving 13 bases between the germline ends. CDR3 nucleotide sequence: TGTGCCAGCACCCTGGGGGTTATCACAGATACGCAGTATTTT. Translating it yields CASTLGVITDTQYF.

The J gene is TRBJ1-1, the V gene TRBV6-5; 8 nucleotides match TRBD1. The CDR3 is 15 residues long. Trimming at V came to 0 bases and at J to 4 bases, leaving 4 bases not matched to a gene. CDR1 and CDR2 from the germline V gene are MNHEY and SVGAGI. The CDR3 reads CASSYSFGQGTEAFF. The DNA of the CDR3 is TGTGCCAGCAGTTACTCGTTTGGACAGGGCACTGAAGCTTTCTTT.

This clone occurred a few times. The chain has TRBV21-1 and TRBJ2-7; the table assigns TRBD2, which was not confirmed against the DNA. TRBV21-1 is a pseudogene locus. The CDR3 spans 14 residues. CDR3 protein: CASSKVGGNYEQYF. The CDR3, as DNA: TGTGCCAGCAGCAAAGTTGGGGGGAACTACGAGCAGTACTTC.

Only one count was recorded for this clone. The chain joins TRBV7-3 to TRBJ2-1; D possibly corresponds to TRBD2 (6 bases). Germline loops: CDR1 SGHTA, CDR2 FQGTGA. This CDR3 is built from 15 residues. V was pared by 1 base and J by 7 bases, with 14 bases between. In nucleotides, the CDR3 is TGTGCCAGCAGCTTAAACGGCGGGGTCCAGAATGAGCAGTTCTTC. It yields the protein CASSLNGGVQNEQFF.

This chain uses TRBV5-1 with TRBJ2-5; a possible D gene is TRBD2 (6 bases). Trimming pared 0 bases from V and 3 bases from J, leaving 12 bases between. From germline, CDR1 is SGHRS and CDR2 YFSETQ. CDR3 length equals 15 residues. The CDR3 is CASSLVLRREETQYF. In DNA form, the CDR3 reads TGCGCCAGCAGCTTGGTTCTGAGGAGGGAAGAGACCCAGTACTTC.

J is TRBJ1-1 and V is TRBV28, with D tentatively TRBD1 (5 bases). This CDR3 has 17 amino acids. Germline CDR1 reads MDHEN; CDR2 reads SYDVKM. Trimming removed 3 bases from V and 2 bases from J, with 19 bases in between. CDR3: CASSFHRPGPSNTEAFF. CDR3 nucleotide sequence: TGTGCCAGCAGTTTTCATAGGCCGGGACCCAGTAACACTGAAGCTTTCTTT.

This rearrangement joins TRBV6-1 to TRBJ1-2; D remains ambiguous. The CDR3 loop spans 15 amino acids. V lost 7 bases, J lost 3 bases, and 18 bases lay in between. CDR1 and CDR2 (germline): MNHNS, SASEGT. The CDR3, as DNA: TGTGCCAGCATATCCGGTGCAGTCTCCGACTATGGCTACACCTTC. Translation gives CASISGAVSDYGYTF.

CDR3 sequence: CASRRVRGGTDTQYF. Here the CDR3 DNA reads TGTGCCAGCAGGAGGGTAAGGGGGGGCACAGATACGCAGTATTTT. The rearrangement links TRBV28 to TRBJ2-3; D is perhaps TRBD1 or TRBD2 (6 bases each). The CDR3 is 15 amino acids. V was shortened by 6 bases and J by 1 base, with 14 bases between the two germline ends. CDR1 is MDHEN and CDR2 is SYDVKM in the germline V gene.

This chain connects TRBV6-1 to TRBJ2-5; 8 bases map to TRBD2. From germline, CDR1 is MNHNS and CDR2 SASEGT. The CDR3 totals 16 residues. Germline trimming cut 5 bases from V and 7 bases from J; bases unmatched to any gene: 15. The CDR3 spells CASSKGTRLFRGTQYF. The CDR3 DNA reads as TGTGCCAGCAGTAAAGGGACTAGGCTATTCAGGGGGACCCAGTACTTC.

V gene TRBV5-5 combines with J gene TRBJ2-4, with D perhaps being TRBD1 or TRBD2 (6 bases each). V lost 0 bases and J lost 8, with 15 bases in between. CDR1 and CDR2 (germline): SGHKS, YYEKEE (reference sequence). CDR3 length: 15 amino acids. The CDR3 loop is CASSLVPGGTDIQYF. CDR3 DNA sequence: TGTGCCAGCAGCTTGGTACCCGGGGGCACGGACATTCAGTACTTC.

The table lists this clone with a few counts. This rearrangement joins TRBV28 to TRBJ2-1; D unresolved. The V end lost 2 bases, the J end lost 5 bases, and 10 bases lay between the germline ends. Per the germline V gene, CDR1 is MDHEN and CDR2 is SYDVKM. The CDR3 sequence is 14 residues long. The CDR3 DNA is TGTGCCAGCAGTTTAATTCTGGGGAACAATGAGCAGTTCTTC. Its translation: CASSLILGNNEQFF.

V gene TRBV4-3 combines with J gene TRBJ1-2, with D possibly being TRBD1 (6 bases). The CDR3 has 16 residues. V lost 0 bases and J 5 bases, leaving 16 bases between the germline ends. CDR1 and CDR2 from the germline V gene are LGHNA and YSLEER. The CDR3 here is CASSQEPAGGRYGYTF. CDR3 coding DNA: TGCGCCAGCAGCCAAGAGCCAGCGGGGGGCCGGTATGGCTACACCTTC.

V gene TRBV7-2 combines with J gene TRBJ1-1, with D possibly matching TRBD1 (5 bases). V was trimmed by 8 bases and J by 0 bases, leaving 13 bases between them. The CDR3 consists of 14 residues. Germline lookup yields CDR1 SGHTA and CDR2 FQGNSA. CDR3 coding DNA: TGTGCCAGCGCCCCCGGAGGGGTGAACACTGAAGCTTTCTTT. Protein sequence: CASAPGGVNTEAFF.

The rearrangement uses TRBV13 and TRBJ2-7; TRBD2 might be the D (5 bases). The V and J ends lost 5 bases and 0 bases respectively, with 11 bases between them. Germline-derived CDR1 and CDR2 are PRHDT and FYEKMQ (reference sequence). The CDR3 totals 14 residues. The CDR3 reads CASSKLVHSYEQYF. The CDR3 DNA reads TGTGCCAGCAGCAAACTAGTGCACTCCTACGAGCAGTACTTC.

This clone appeared a single time. This chain connects TRBV4-1 to TRBJ2-6; D gene ambiguous. V lost 1 base and J 0 bases, leaving 10 bases between the germline ends. The CDR3 spans 17 residues. Germline assignment: CDR1 MGHRA and CDR2 YSYEKL. CDR3 residues: CASSQGADTSGANVLTF. CDR3 in DNA: TGCGCCAGCAGCCAAGGGGCAGACACCTCTGGGGCCAACGTCCTGACTTTC.

The chain has TRBV7-8 and TRBJ2-7; D might be TRBD1 (5 bases). Trimming pared 1 base from V and 1 base from J, leaving 8 bases between. CDR1 SGHVS and CDR2 FQNEAQ come from the germline V gene. The CDR3 is 14 residues long. In DNA form, the CDR3 reads TGTGCCAGCAGCTTAGACCGACAGTCCTACGAGCAGTACTTC. Translation gives CASSLDRQSYEQYF.

This clone has only a few counts. CDR3 nucleotide sequence: TGTGCCAGCACCCAGGGGGCCGGGGAGCCCCAGCATTTT. Its translation is CASTQGAGEPQHF. The chain combines TRBV6-6 with TRBJ1-5; TRBD1 matches 8 bases. The V gene end was trimmed by 7 bases and the J gene end by 8 bases; junction bases not matched to a gene: 7. The CDR3 has 13 residues. CDR1 MNHNY and CDR2 SVGAGI come from the germline V gene (reference sequence).

The V and J genes are TRBV5-5 and TRBJ2-7; D perhaps matches TRBD2 (5 bases). The CDR3 sequence is 14 residues long. V dropped 1 base and J dropped 1 base, with 9 bases sitting between them. The germline gives CDR1 SGHKS, CDR2 YYEKEE (reference sequence). CDR3 coding DNA: TGTGCCAGCAGCTTGACTGGGAGTTCCTACGAGCAGTACTTC. It translates to CASSLTGSSYEQYF.

Only one count was recorded for this clone. This chain joins TRBV28 and TRBJ2-7, with D perhaps matching TRBD1 (5 bases). The CDR3 is 14 amino acids. With 5 bases removed from V and 2 bases from J, the gap between germline ends came to 13 bases. The V gene's germline CDR1 is MDHEN and CDR2 SYDVKM. The CDR3 nucleotides read TGTGCCAGCAGTCCACAGGCCCCCCCCTACGAGCAGTACTTC. This translates into CASSPQAPPYEQYF.

The chain is built from TRBV28 and TRBJ2-5, with 12 bases identical to TRBD2. The V segment lost 7 bases and the J segment 2 bases; nucleotides outside the gene matches: 14. Per the germline V gene, CDR1 is MDHEN and CDR2 is SYDVKM. The length of the CDR3 is 18 residues. The CDR3 coding sequence is TGTGCCAGCACCCCCCGGCTAGCGGGGGGGCATCGTCAAGAGACCCAGTACTTC. Translating gives CASTPRLAGGHRQETQYF.

A few counts support this clone. The chain carries TRBV27 and TRBJ1-1; D is unresolved. Per the germline V gene, CDR1 is MNHEY and CDR2 is SMNVEV (reference sequence). V was cut by 1 base and J by 7 bases, with 10 bases left in between. This CDR3 has 13 amino acids. DNA of the CDR3: TGTGCCAGCAGTTTATTTGGACCCGGTGAAGCTTTCTTT. Amino acids: CASSLFGPGEAFF.